This entry lists 13 T cell receptor beta chains sequenced from one sample in a study of shared T cell receptors in the human thymus. Only in-frame clones appear in the TCRdb table, and some are missing; sequencing was by immunoSEQ multiplex PCR. The sample lists 600,000 or so clones, approximately 89% seen once, with over 0.008% in the top ten. These same data were also listed under a study on human thymus T cells.

What was sequenced was thymocytes. These receptors came from a boy younger than two with a congenital heart defect.

V gene TRBV10-3 combines with J gene TRBJ1-1, with D possibly being TRBD1 (6 bases). The CDR3 sequence is 15 residues long. The V end lost 10 bases, the J end lost 1 base, and 19 bases lay between the germline ends. Germline values: CDR1 ENHRY, CDR2 SYGVKD. The CDR3 DNA sequence: TGTGCCAGCTCGCGGGGGCTCAGGGCGAACACTGAAGCTTTCTTT. This encodes CASSRGLRANTEAFF.

This clone was recorded once. The chain employs TRBV5-1 and TRBJ2-3, with 7 bases matching TRBD2. This CDR3 is built from 14 residues. Trimming removed 0 bases from V and 5 bases from J; junction bases left unmatched: 3. Looked up from germline, CDR1 is SGHRS and CDR2 is YFSETQ. The CDR3 reads CASSLGLARDTQYF. The DNA of the CDR3 is TGCGCCAGCAGCTTGGGACTAGCCAGAGATACGCAGTATTTT. The full variable domain, completed using reference TRBV5-1 and TRBJ2-3, is KAGVTQTPRYLIKTRGQQVTLSCSPISGHRSVSWYQQTPGQGLQFLFEYFSETQRNKGNFPGRFSGRQFSNSRSEMNVSTLELGDSALYLCASSLGLARDTQYFGPGTRLTVL.

The chain carries TRBV27 and TRBJ1-1, with 7 nucleotides matching TRBD1. This CDR3 has 16 residues. Germline loops: CDR1 MNHEY, CDR2 SMNVEV (reference sequence). V lost 4 bases, J lost 4 bases, and 12 bases stayed unmatched. This chain's CDR3 is CASSSRTGQCCTEAFF. CDR3 sequence (DNA): TGTGCCAGCAGTTCCCGGACAGGACAATGTTGCACTGAAGCTTTCTTT.

This clone has only one observation. The rearrangement uses TRBV4-1 and TRBJ2-6, with 7 bases that match TRBD2. The CDR3 sequence is 16 residues long. Trimming at V came to 3 bases and at J to 2 bases, leaving 4 bases not matched to a gene. Germline V CDR1 and CDR2: MGHRA, YSYEKL. In DNA form, the CDR3 reads TGCGCCAGCAGCCAGTGGGGGAGGGCTGGGGCCAACGTCCTGACTTTC. Translation gives CASSQWGRAGANVLTF.

The chain couples TRBV4-1 to TRBJ2-1, with 7 bases that match TRBD2. V gave up 1 base and J gave up 7 bases; unmatched junction bases: 4. The CDR3 runs 14 residues. Germline V gene lookup returns CDR1 MGHRA and CDR2 YSYEKL. CDR3 DNA sequence: TGCGCCAGCAGCCAAGGGACTAGTTTTAATGAGCAGTTCTTC. As protein: CASSQGTSFNEQFF.

About this clone itself: Other nucleotide sequences in the sample specify the same CDR3. The V gene is TRBV10-3, the J gene TRBJ2-3, with TRBD1 matching 11 bases. V was clipped by 6 bases and J by 4 bases; unmatched bases: 0. Looked up from germline, CDR1 is ENHRY and CDR2 is SYGVKD. The CDR3 totals 13 residues. The CDR3, as DNA: TGTGCCATCAGGGGACAGGGGGCAGATACGCAGTATTTT. Translating it yields CAIRGQGADTQYF.

The chain joins TRBV27 to TRBJ1-2; 7 bases match TRBD1. Germline CDR1 and CDR2: MNHEY and SMNVEV (reference sequence). J was trimmed by 4 bases and V by 6 bases; bases with no gene match: 11. The CDR3 sequence is 15 residues long. In nucleotides, the CDR3 is TGTGCCAGCAGACACCCGACAGGGAGTCGCTATGGCTACACCTTC. Translating it yields CASRHPTGSRYGYTF.

V gene TRBV5-8 combines with J gene TRBJ1-4; 9 nucleotides line up with TRBD1. The CDR3 extends over 18 amino acids. The V gene's germline CDR1 is SGHTS and CDR2 YDEGEE. The V gene end was trimmed by 4 bases and the J gene end by 8 bases; junction bases not matched to a gene: 18. The DNA for the CDR3 is TGTGCCAGCAGCAAAGGACAGGGGACGAATGGGTGGGACGAAAAACTGTTTTTT. Residues: CASSKGQGTNGWDEKLFF.

The chain combines TRBV4-3 with TRBJ2-7; 15 bases map to TRBD2. V lost 3 bases and J lost 5; bases outside the gene matches: 11. Germline V gene lookup returns CDR1 LGHNA and CDR2 YSLEER. This CDR3 spans 18 amino acids. CDR3 residues: CASSQGGLAGGRGDEQYF. DNA for the CDR3: TGCGCCAGCAGCCAGGGCGGACTAGCGGGGGGGCGTGGAGACGAGCAGTACTTC.

The chain uses TRBV27 and TRBJ2-1; a weak D match, TRBD2 (5 bases). This CDR3 is 17 amino acids long. Germline lookup yields CDR1 MNHEY and CDR2 SMNVEV (reference sequence). V lost 7 bases to trimming and J lost 8 bases, with 27 bases between them. For the CDR3, the DNA is TGTGCCAGCATCGGGAAGCTCAACGGACCCCGACGCGATGAGCAGTTCTTC. It translates to CASIGKLNGPRRDEQFF.

This chain connects TRBV27 to TRBJ1-5; D remains unclear. The CDR3 consists of 14 residues. Between the trimmed V and J ends, which lost 5 bases and 4 bases, there was a span of 12 bases. CDR1 and CDR2 from the germline V gene are MNHEY and SMNVEV (reference sequence). CDR3 sequence reads: CASSPSGWNQPQHF. CDR3 bases: TGTGCCAGCAGTCCGTCGGGGTGGAATCAGCCCCAGCATTTT.

The chain has TRBV18 and TRBJ2-2; 9 nucleotides match TRBD1. Germline V gene data show CDR1 as KGHSH and CDR2 as LQKENI. V lost 3 bases to trimming and J lost 6 bases; unmatched junction nucleotides: 5. The CDR3 spans 15 residues. CDR3: CASSPRDRDSGELFF. Here the CDR3 DNA reads TGTGCCAGCTCACCGCGGGACAGGGACTCCGGGGAGCTGTTTTTT. Supplemented by reference TRBV18 and TRBJ2-2, the full variable domain reads NAGVMQNPRHLVRRRGQEARLRCSPMKGHSHVYWYRQLPEEGLKFMVYLQKENIIDESGMPKERFSAEFPKEGPSILRIQQVVRGDSAAYFCASSPRDRDSGELFFGEGSRLTVL.

This clone was detected only a few times. The gene calls are TRBV10-3 and TRBJ2-7, with a weak D call TRBD1 (5 bases). This CDR3 comprises 12 residues. V lost 0 bases and J lost 10, with 10 bases in between. Germline V gene sequence: CDR1 ENHRY, CDR2 SYGVKD. CDR3 protein: CAISESRQLQYF. As DNA, the CDR3 is TGTGCCATCAGTGAGTCGAGACAGTTACAGTACTTC.